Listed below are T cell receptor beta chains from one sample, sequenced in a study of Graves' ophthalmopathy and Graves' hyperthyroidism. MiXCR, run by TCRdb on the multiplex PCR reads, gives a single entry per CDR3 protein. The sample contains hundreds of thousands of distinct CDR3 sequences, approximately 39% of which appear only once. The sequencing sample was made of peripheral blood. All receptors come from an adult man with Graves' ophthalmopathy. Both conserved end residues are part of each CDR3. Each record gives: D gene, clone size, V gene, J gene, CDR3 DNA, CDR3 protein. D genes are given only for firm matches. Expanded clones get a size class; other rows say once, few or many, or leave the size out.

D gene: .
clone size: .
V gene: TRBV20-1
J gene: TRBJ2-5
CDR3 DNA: TGCAGTGCCGCCCGCCGAGTACTAGCAGGCCGCAAAAAAGAGACCCAGTACTTC
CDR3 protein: CSAARRVLAGRKKETQYF

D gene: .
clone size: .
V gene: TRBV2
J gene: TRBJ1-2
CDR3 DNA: TGTGCCAGCAGGGGGGCAGCTAACTATGGCTACACCTTC
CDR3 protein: CASRGAANYGYTF

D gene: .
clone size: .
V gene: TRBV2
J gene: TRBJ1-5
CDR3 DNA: TGTGCCAGCAGTGGGGCACCTCAGCATTTT
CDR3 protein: CASSGAPQHF

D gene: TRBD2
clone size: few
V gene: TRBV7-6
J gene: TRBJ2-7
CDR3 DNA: TGTGCTAGTCAGGTAGCGGGAAGATACGAGCAGTACTTC
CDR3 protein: CASQVAGRYEQYF

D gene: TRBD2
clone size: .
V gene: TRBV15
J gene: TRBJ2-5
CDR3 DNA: TGTGCCACCAGCCCCGGACTAGCGGGAGGGCCTGGGACCCAGTACTTC
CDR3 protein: CATSPGLAGGPGTQYF

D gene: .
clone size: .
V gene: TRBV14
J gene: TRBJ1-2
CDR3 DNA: TGTGCCAGCACCCGTAGTGGTGGGAACACCTTC
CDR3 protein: CASTRSGGNTF

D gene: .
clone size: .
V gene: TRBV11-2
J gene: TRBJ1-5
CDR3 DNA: TGTGCCAGCAGCTTAGGGGGGGCATCGGAGACCCAGCATTTT
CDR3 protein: CASSLGGASETQHF

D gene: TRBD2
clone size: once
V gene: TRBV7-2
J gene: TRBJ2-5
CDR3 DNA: TGTGCCAGCAGCCCGGGACTAGCTGAAGAGGCCCAGTACTTC
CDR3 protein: CASSPGLAEEAQYF

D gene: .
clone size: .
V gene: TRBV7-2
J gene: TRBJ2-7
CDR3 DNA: TGTGCCAGCAGTCCTGGGCGGGACAAGGCCAACGAGCAGTACTTC
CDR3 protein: CASSPGRDKANEQYF

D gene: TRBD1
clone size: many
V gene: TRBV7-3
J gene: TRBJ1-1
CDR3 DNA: TGTGCCAGCAGCTTAACCACAGGGGAGCACACTGAAGCTTTCTTT
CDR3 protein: CASSLTTGEHTEAFF

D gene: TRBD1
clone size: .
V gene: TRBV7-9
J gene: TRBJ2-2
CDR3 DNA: TGCGCCAGCAGCCAGCCGGGACAGGGCCTGCGGGAGCTGTTTTTT
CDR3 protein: CASSQPGQGLRELFF

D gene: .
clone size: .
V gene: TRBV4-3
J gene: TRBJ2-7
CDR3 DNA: TGCGCCACCAGACCGGGACCGATCTACGGGCAGTACTTC
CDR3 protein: CATRPGPIYGQYF

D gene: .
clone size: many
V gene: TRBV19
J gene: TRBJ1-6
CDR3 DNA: TGTGCCAGTTGGGACGGTAATTCACCCCTCCACTTT
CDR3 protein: CASWDGNSPLHF

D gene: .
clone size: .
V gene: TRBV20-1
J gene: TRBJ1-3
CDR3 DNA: TGCAGTGCTAGAGAGGGGGACTATGGCTACACCATATATTTT
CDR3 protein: CSAREGDYGYTIYF

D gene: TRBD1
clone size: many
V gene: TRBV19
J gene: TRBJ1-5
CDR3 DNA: TGTGCCAGTAGTCTCCCCCGACAGGGTCAGGCAAAGGGGAGCAATCAGCCCCAGCATTTT
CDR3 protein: CASSLPRQGQAKGSNQPQHF

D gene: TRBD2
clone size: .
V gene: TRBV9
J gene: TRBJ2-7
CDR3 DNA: TGTGCCAGCAGCCCCCGGGAGGTCGAGCAGTACTTC
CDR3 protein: CASSPREVEQYF

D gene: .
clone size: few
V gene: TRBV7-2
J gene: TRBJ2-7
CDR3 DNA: TGTGCCAGCAGCGAGAGTCCCGGCCCCTACGAGCAGTACTTC
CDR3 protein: CASSESPGPYEQYF

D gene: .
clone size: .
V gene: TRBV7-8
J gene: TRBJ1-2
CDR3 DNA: TGTGCCAGCAGCTTAGAGGGTCAGAGACAGTCCTATGGCTACACCTTC
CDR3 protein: CASSLEGQRQSYGYTF

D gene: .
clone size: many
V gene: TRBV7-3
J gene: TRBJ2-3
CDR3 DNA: TGTGCCAGCAGCCAAGGCGCAGATACGCAGTATTTT
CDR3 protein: CASSQGADTQYF

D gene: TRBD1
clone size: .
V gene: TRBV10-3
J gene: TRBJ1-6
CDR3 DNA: TGTGCCGGCAGTGAAGCTGAAGGACAGGGACGAACTTACAGGCTCTTT
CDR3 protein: CAGSEAEGQGRTYRLF

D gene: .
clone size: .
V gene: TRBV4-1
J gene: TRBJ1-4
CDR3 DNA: TGCGCCAGCAGCCAAGGTTCACCGCATACTAATGAAAAACTGTTTTTT
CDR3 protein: CASSQGSPHTNEKLFF

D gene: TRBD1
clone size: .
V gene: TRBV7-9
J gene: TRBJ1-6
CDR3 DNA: TGTGCCAGCAGTTACCCCGGGACAGCCTATAATTCACCCCTCCACTTT
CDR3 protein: CASSYPGTAYNSPLHF

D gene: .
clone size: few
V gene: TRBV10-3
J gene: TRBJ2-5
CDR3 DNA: TGTGCCAGCAGTTACTGGGGGGTCGAGGGAGAGACCCAGTACTTC
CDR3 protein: CASSYWGVEGETQYF

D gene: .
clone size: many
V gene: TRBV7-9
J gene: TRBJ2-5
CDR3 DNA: TGTGCCAGCAGCCCCAGAACGCTTGGGACCCAGTACTTC
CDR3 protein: CASSPRTLGTQYF

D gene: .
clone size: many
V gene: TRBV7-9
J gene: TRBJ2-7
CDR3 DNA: TGTGCCATCGAACTTAGGGGATACGAGCAGTACTTC
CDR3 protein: CAIELRGYEQYF